The T cell receptor (beta chain) described here comes from a study of identical twins. Study outcomes and limitations: Cord blood beta clonotypes that were abundant carried fewer insertions, and memory repertoires showed no such trend. Cross-sectional statistical analysis, not tracking of the same donors, underpinned the conclusions.

Each CDR3 protein is one row after TCRdb ran MiXCR on the 5' RACE reads. The sample includes around 340,000 distinct CDR3 sequences, roughly an eighth of them seen just once. This clonotype was observed a handful of times. Its target is not known. A read error may account for a junction end that differs from germline. Germline values: CDR1 SGHNT, CDR2 YENEEA. CDR3 length equals 13 residues. This sample also belongs to another study, concerning yellow fever vaccine responses in identical twins.

The sequencing sample was made of CD8+ T cells sorted from blood. This sequence originates from a woman aged 18-30 years in good health. The genes are TRBV11-3 and TRBJ1-1; a possible D gene is TRBD1 (5 bases). Here the CDR3 DNA reads TGTGCCAGCAGCTTAGCTTTCGGGGCTGAGGCTTTCTTT. Amino acid sequence: CASSLAFGAEAFF.